The entry that follows covers one T cell receptor (beta chain) sequence. These data belong to a study of blood T cell repertoires in COVID-19. Study at large: Specimens from acute and convalescent COVID-19 originated in the United States, Italy and Spain. Sources were T cells, B-cell-depleted T cells, or PBMCs; the material itself was cDNA or gDNA.

Seattle-derived patients entered the study during active infection and were followed longitudinally. With V trimmed by 4 bases and J by 7 bases, 4 bases remained unmatched. Germline lookup yields CDR1 LGHDT and CDR2 YNNKEL (reference sequence). The CDR3 has 14 residues. Data came from immunoSEQ multiplex PCR; TCRdb stores just in-frame clones and leaves some out. The sample lists about 200,000 clones; approximately 91% were seen once. The gene calls are TRBV3-1 (or the pseudogene TRBV3-2) and TRBJ2-2; 9 bases map to TRBD1. Sequencing was done on a sample of peripheral blood. The origin of this receptor is a man in his fifties with COVID-19, enrolled during active disease. The CDR3 protein is CASSPTGGGGELFF. The CDR3 DNA is TGTGCCAGCAGCCCCACAGGGGGCGGCGGGGAGCTGTTTTTT.